This T cell receptor (beta chain) was recovered during a study of T cells in Graves' hyperthyroidism and ophthalmopathy. General study points: The model foresaw ophthalmopathy a median approximately 6.3 months prior to onset.

Trimming cost V 9 bases and J 3 bases, with 6 bases left between them. This CDR3 has 11 amino acids. The germline V gene has CDR1 MNHNS and CDR2 SASEGT. The TCR beta CDR3 regions underwent amplification using RNA transcripts as the source. The HTBI primer set was used in a first-round RT-PCR of the TCR CDR3. One entry per CDR3 protein, called by TCRdb with MiXCR from the multiplex PCR reads. The sample has about half a million distinct CDR3 sequences; roughly a sixth are singletons. A word on this clonotype: Antigen specificity is unknown.

The sequenced sample consisted of blood. The genes are TRBV6-1 and TRBJ1-5; D remains unclear. This sequence originates from a woman aged 30 to 39 with Graves' ophthalmopathy. CDR3 loop: CASGFNQPQHF. The CDR3 nucleotides are TGTGCCAGTGGGTTCAATCAGCCCCAGCATTTT.